What follows describes a single T cell receptor beta chain. Original handling: Scientists estimated how many nucleated cells there were by amplifying reference gene primers. This table comes from immunoSEQ multiplex PCR, and its TCRdb copy is limited to in-frame clones, with some not included. V and J calls and clone size are as listed in that table; D and trimming were resolved from the DNA. The sample records 100,000 to 110,000 clones, about nine tenths being singletons. The CDR3 has 16 amino acids. Germline V lookup: CDR1 SGHVS, CDR2 FQNEAQ. V lost 5 bases, J lost 8 bases, and 22 bases lay in between. This record belongs to a study of blood T cell repertoires in COVID-19. Overall study context: The samples span acute and convalescent COVID-19 from the United States, Italy and Spain. PBMCs, B-cell-depleted T cells, or T cells were the source of the cDNA or gDNA that made up the material.

Sequences were obtained from peripheral blood. V and J are TRBV7-8 and TRBJ2-1; weak D call: TRBD2 (6 bases). The clonotype comes from a man in his fifties with active COVID-19. The CDR3 loop is CASSVSRDPSVHEQFF. The CDR3 DNA sequence: TGTGCCAGCAGCGTCTCCCGGGACCCTAGCGTCCATGAGCAGTTCTTC.